This T cell receptor beta chain was profiled in a study of T-cell memory formation after mild COVID-19. Overall study findings and caveats: Later expanders leaned toward CD4+, whereas clones contracting from day 15 to 85 were balanced CD4/CD8. Shrinking CD4+ clones were chiefly CM and EM; CD8+ ones were chiefly EMRA.

A 5'RACE reaction primed in the constant segment made cDNA libraries of TCR alpha and TCR beta, and these carried sample barcodes and UMIs. MiXCR, run by TCRdb on the 5' RACE reads, gives a single entry per CDR3 protein. The sample holds some 310,000 distinct CDR3 sequences, more than 20% seen once. With regard to this clonotype: Its antigen is still unknown.

This CDR3 has 11 amino acids. Between the trimmed V and J ends, which lost 10 bases and 1 base, there was a span of 7 bases. This TCR derives from a man between 18 and 35 years old who had mild COVID-19 (a few samples of this study predate the infection). Cell type and time point are not known. The J gene is TRBJ1-2, the V gene TRBV12-3 or TRBV12-4, with no clear D. Sequenced input: PBMCs or a T cell subset sorted from them (not recorded which). CDR3: CATDRNYGYTF. CDR3 bases: TGTGCCACCGACCGTAACTATGGCTACACCTTC.